The next 17 T cell receptor beta chains were all read from a single sample in a study of cytomegalovirus exposure and HLA in healthy donors. The PCR contained 60 Vbeta and 13 Jbeta primers. Clones were read by immunoSEQ multiplex PCR, and TCRdb kept only the in-frame ones, dropping some. The table includes some 190,000 clones, 8.5% to 10% detected once. The specimen was PBMCs. The origin of the receptors is a woman aged 30 to 39 in good health and CMV-seropositive.

J is TRBJ2-7 and V is TRBV2; 7 bases are a match to TRBD1. The V gene end was trimmed by 6 bases and the J gene end by 4 bases; junction bases not matched to a gene: 6. CDR3 length: 13 amino acids. Germline-derived CDR1 and CDR2 are SNHLY and FYNNEI. In DNA, the CDR3 is TGTGCCAGCAGCGCCGGGACAGTTTACGAGCAGTACTTC. It encodes CASSAGTVYEQYF.

This clone has a single count. Compared with germline, one end of the junction differs, possibly owing to a read error. This chain connects TRBV30 to TRBJ1-2; 7 nucleotides align to TRBD1. The germline CDR1 and CDR2 sequences are GTSNPN and SVGIG (reference sequence). The CDR3 loop spans 14 amino acids. CDR3 in amino acids: CAWSADRAGYGYPF. DNA for the CDR3: TGTGCCTGGAGTGCCGACAGGGCCGGCTATGGCTACCCCTTC.

This clone was detected a few times. This chain joins TRBV7-7 and TRBJ2-1; 7 bases match TRBD2. The germline V gene encodes CDR1 SSHAT and CDR2 FNYEAQ (reference sequence). V shed 5 bases, J shed 4 bases, and the junction held 8 bases outside the gene matches. The CDR3 has 15 amino acids. Here the CDR3 reads CASSTVAGPYNEQFF. The CDR3 nucleotides are TGTGCCAGCAGCACCGTAGCGGGCCCGTACAATGAGCAGTTCTTC.

This chain connects TRBV7-8 to TRBJ1-4; 9 positions agree with TRBD1. Germline CDR1 is SGHVS and CDR2 is FQNEAQ. The CDR3 spans 18 residues. V dropped 2 bases and J dropped 8; count of bases not matched to a gene: 15. This chain's CDR3 is CASSLLGTRGTGSEKLFF. The CDR3, as DNA: TGTGCCAGCAGCTTATTGGGGACCCGCGGGACAGGGAGCGAAAAACTGTTTTTT.

This rearrangement joins TRBV5-6 to TRBJ2-1; D is possibly TRBD2 (6 bases). V was shortened by 2 bases and J by 6 bases, with 12 bases between the two germline ends. The germline V gene encodes CDR1 SGHDT and CDR2 YYEEEE. The CDR3 totals 14 residues. The CDR3: CASSLTGSANEQFF. In DNA, the CDR3 is TGTGCCAGCAGCTTAACCGGGAGTGCCAATGAGCAGTTCTTC.

This clone was seen only a few times. The genes are TRBV10-1 and TRBJ1-2; no definite D call. The CDR3 is 13 amino acids. Germline-derived CDR1 and CDR2 are WNHNN and SYGVQD (reference sequence). V dropped 0 bases and J dropped 5 bases, with 7 bases sitting between them. The CDR3 DNA reads TGCGCCAGCAGTGAGTCGATCGGGTATGGCTACACCTTC. Protein sequence: CASSESIGYGYTF.

This clone was seen only a few times. CDR3 loop: CASSSGLALTYNEQFF. Here the CDR3 DNA reads TGTGCCAGCAGCTCGGGACTAGCTCTAACCTACAATGAGCAGTTCTTC. V and J are TRBV13 and TRBJ2-1; 9 bases align to TRBD2. The CDR3 is 16 residues long. Trimming removed 4 bases from V and 2 bases from J; junction bases left unmatched: 6. The V gene's germline CDR1 is PRHDT and CDR2 FYEKMQ (reference sequence).

J is TRBJ2-5 and V is TRBV6-5; 15 bases align to TRBD2. With V trimmed by 4 bases and J by 5 bases, 5 bases remained unmatched. Germline CDR1 MNHEY, CDR2 SVGAGI. This CDR3 region has 16 residues. The CDR3 DNA is TGTGCCAGCAGTTGGACTAGCGGGAGGGCCCGGGAGACCCAGTACTTC. Its translation is CASSWTSGRARETQYF.

This clone has a handful of counts. The chain recombines TRBV27 with TRBJ2-2, with 8 bases that match TRBD1. The germline CDR1 and CDR2 sequences are MNHEY and SMNVEV (reference sequence). This CDR3 is 16 amino acids long. V lost 3 bases and J lost 5; bases outside the gene matches: 8. This CDR3 is CASSFQAGGYTGELFF. As DNA, the CDR3 is TGTGCCAGCAGTTTTCAGGCAGGGGGCTATACCGGGGAGCTGTTTTTT.

This clone showed up just a few times. The CDR3 loop is CASSQSTGKAYEQYF. The CDR3 nucleotides read TGCGCCAGCAGCCAAAGTACGGGAAAGGCCTACGAGCAGTACTTC. J is TRBJ2-7 and V is TRBV4-1; D might be TRBD2 (5 bases). The CDR3 contains 15 residues. The germline V and J ends were trimmed by 2 bases and 2 bases, with 13 bases remaining between them. Per the germline V gene, CDR1 is MGHRA and CDR2 is YSYEKL.

This chain joins TRBV5-1 and TRBJ2-5, with TRBD1 identical over 9 bases. V shed 2 bases, J shed 5 bases, and the junction held 4 bases outside the gene matches. Germline V gene lookup returns CDR1 SGHRS and CDR2 YFSETQ. This CDR3 has 14 amino acids. CDR3 protein: CASSFTGGRETQYF. In DNA form, the CDR3 reads TGCGCCAGCAGCTTTACAGGGGGCCGGGAGACCCAGTACTTC. Based on the CDR3 plus reference TRBV5-1 and TRBJ2-5, the full variable domain is KAGVTQTPRYLIKTRGQQVTLSCSPISGHRSVSWYQQTPGQGLQFLFEYFSETQRNKGNFPGRFSGRQFSNSRSEMNVSTLELGDSALYLCASSFTGGRETQYFGPGTRLLVL.

The chain carries TRBV9 and TRBJ2-1; the match to TRBD1 covers 8 bases. V lost 3 bases and J lost 2; bases outside the gene matches: 13. The CDR3 is made up of 18 amino acids. CDR1 is SGDLS, CDR2 YYNGEE, per germline. This CDR3 is CASSAPTGQGRTYNEQFF. CDR3 in DNA: TGTGCCAGCAGCGCGCCGACCGGACAGGGAAGGACCTACAATGAGCAGTTCTTC.

Turning to this clone: One end of the junction fails to match germline, which may point to a read error. J is TRBJ2-1 and V is TRBV2; a possible D gene is TRBD2 (5 bases). CDR3 length equals 10 residues. Germline V lookup: CDR1 SNHLY, CDR2 FYNNEI. The CDR3 nucleotides are TGTGCCAGCTCCGGGGAGTACGGGATCTTC. Protein: CASSGEYGIF.

This clone has a handful of counts. V is TRBV2 and J is TRBJ1-2; the match to TRBD1 covers 7 bases. This CDR3 comprises 13 residues. Unmatched junction bases numbered 9, after V lost 6 bases and J lost 8 bases. Per the germline V gene, CDR1 is SNHLY and CDR2 is FYNNEI. The CDR3, as DNA: TGTGCCAGCAGCCCCGGGACAGTACGGGGCTACACCTTC. It translates to CASSPGTVRGYTF.

The V gene is TRBV4-1, the J gene TRBJ2-7; TRBD2 matches at 16 bases. This CDR3 region has 14 residues. Germline trimming cut 3 bases from V and 7 bases from J; bases unmatched to any gene: 0. Germline loops: CDR1 MGHRA, CDR2 YSYEKL. The CDR3 DNA is TGCGCCAGCAGCCAGGGACTAGCGGGAGGGGAGCAGTACTTC. This sequence encodes CASSQGLAGGEQYF.

This chain connects TRBV7-8 to TRBJ2-7; TRBD2 might be the D (5 bases). Germline CDR1 is SGHVS and CDR2 is FQNEAQ. V lost 8 bases and J lost 0, with 11 bases in between. The CDR3 extends over 13 amino acids. CDR3 sequence reads: CASASGVSYEQYF. CDR3 DNA: TGTGCCAGCGCCTCCGGGGTCTCCTACGAGCAGTACTTC.

This clone was counted between two and nine times. The chain recombines TRBV5-1 with TRBJ2-2, with TRBD2 identical over 11 bases. CDR1 is SGHRS and CDR2 is YFSETQ in the germline V gene. The junction had 4 bases not matched to a gene; V was cut back by 4 bases and J by 2 bases. This CDR3 is 16 amino acids long. This CDR3 reads CASSRLAGPNTGELFF. In nucleotides, the CDR3 is TGCGCCAGCAGCCGACTAGCGGGGCCAAACACCGGGGAGCTGTTTTTT. The full variable domain, in which reference TRBV5-1 and TRBJ2-2 provide the parts outside the CDR3, is KAGVTQTPRYLIKTRGQQVTLSCSPISGHRSVSWYQQTPGQGLQFLFEYFSETQRNKGNFPGRFSGRQFSNSRSEMNVSTLELGDSALYLCASSRLAGPNTGELFFGEGSRLTVL.